A selection of T cell receptor beta chains follows, all from one sample in a study of cytomegalovirus exposure and HLA in healthy donors. Profiled with immunoSEQ multiplex PCR; TCRdb holds only in-frame clones, not every one. This repertoire shows roughly 150,000 clones, 70% to 80% found once; its top ten account for 2% to 2.5%. Source material: PBMCs. The source of these receptors is a man younger than 40 in good health and CMV-seronegative. The CDR3 runs from the conserved cysteine through the conserved F or W. The D gene is left open where the match is weak. Size is stated for part of the rows, as once, few or many counts, or as a class when the clone is expanded.

D gene | J gene | clone size | V gene | CDR3 DNA | CDR3 protein
- | TRBJ1-2 | few | TRBV7-9 | TGTGCCAGCAGCTCCGACAGCCGTGCTTATGGCTACACCTTC | CASSSDSRAYGYTF
TRBD2 | TRBJ2-1 | - | TRBV27 | TGTGCCAGCAGTTTAAGGGCTCAGGGACTAGCGAACAATGAGCAGTTCTTC | CASSLRAQGLANNEQFF
TRBD1 | TRBJ2-5 | - | TRBV29-1 | TGCAGCGTTACGACAGGGGGTTCGGAGACCCAGTACTTC | CSVTTGGSETQYF
- | TRBJ1-2 | few | TRBV6-5 | TGTGCCAGCAGTTCCTCTAAACAGGGCTATGGCTACACCTTC | CASSSSKQGYGYTF
- | TRBJ2-5 | few | TRBV5-1 | TGCGCCAGCAGCTTGGTTTCCCCTCCATGGGGGGGCGGGGAAGAGACCCAGTACTTC | CASSLVSPPWGGGEETQYF
- | TRBJ2-7 | - | TRBV2 | TGTGCCAGCTACAGGCTAGGGTCCTACGAGCAGTACTTC | CASYRLGSYEQYF
- | TRBJ1-2 | - | TRBV4-2 | TGTGCCAGCAGCCAAGCCCGAGAACAGGGTTATTATGGCTACACCTTC | CASSQAREQGYYGYTF
TRBD1 | TRBJ2-7 | once | TRBV6-1 | TGTGCCAGCAGCTCCCCCACAGGGGTTCGGTACGAGCAGTACTTC | CASSSPTGVRYEQYF
TRBD2 | TRBJ2-3 | - | TRBV9 | TGTGCCAGCAGCATATATAGCGGGAGTGGCACAGATACGCAGTATTTT | CASSIYSGSGTDTQYF
- | TRBJ2-1 | - | TRBV11-2 | TGTGCCAGCAGCTCGGGACTTTTCTTCTCCTACAATGAGCAGTTCTTC | CASSSGLFFSYNEQFF
- | TRBJ1-2 | - | TRBV28 | TGTGCCGCCAGTGCTAACTATGGCTACACCTTC | CAASANYGYTF
TRBD1 | TRBJ2-7 | - | TRBV11-2 | TGTGCCAGCATGACGAACACAGGGGTTCGGCAGTACTTC | CASMTNTGVRQYF
TRBD1 | TRBJ1-6 | - | TRBV18 | TGTGCCAGCTCAGAAACAGGGGTTGGTGGTTCACCCCTCCACTTT | CASSETGVGGSPLHF
- | TRBJ2-7 | - | TRBV19 | TGTGCCAGTAGTGAGGGCGGGTCGAGCTCCTACGAGCAGTACTTC | CASSEGGSSSYEQYF
TRBD2 | TRBJ2-2 | - | TRBV5-1 | TGCGCCAGCAGCCCGACTAGCGGGAGGGGGACCGGGGAGCTGTTTTTT | CASSPTSGRGTGELFF
TRBD2 | TRBJ2-7 | - | TRBV4-2 | TGTGCCAGCAGCCAAGATGAGGGACTAGCGGGAGGGCCGTACGAGCAGTACTTC | CASSQDEGLAGGPYEQYF
- | TRBJ2-1 | once | TRBV27 | TGTGCCAGCAGTTTACAGGGGTTCGATGAGCAGTTCTTC | CASSLQGFDEQFF
TRBD1 | TRBJ2-5 | - | TRBV5-1 | TGCGCCAGCAGCTCGGGACAGGGTGAGGGAGAGACCCAGTACTTC | CASSSGQGEGETQYF
TRBD1 | TRBJ2-7 | once | TRBV6-1 | TGTGCCAGTATTGCCGAGGACAGGGCGCAGTACTTC | CASIAEDRAQYF
- | TRBJ2-3 | few | TRBV27 | TGTGCCAGCAGTCGATACAGGGGCACAGATACGCAGTATTTT | CASSRYRGTDTQYF
TRBD1 | TRBJ2-3 | - | TRBV30 | TGTGCCTACCTTACTTGGGACAGGCCTGCCACAGATACGCAGTATTTT | CAYLTWDRPATDTQYF
TRBD1 | TRBJ1-4 | - | TRBV28 | TGTGCCAGCAGGAGACCCCCGGGACAGGGGTGGCCTAATGAAAAACTGTTTTTT | CASRRPPGQGWPNEKLFF
- | TRBJ2-2 | - | TRBV4-2 | TGTGCCAGCAGCCAAGAGGTCCTAGTCACCGGGGAGCTGTTTTTT | CASSQEVLVTGELFF
- | TRBJ1-2 | - | TRBV4-1 | TGCGCCAGCAGCCAAGACACCGAATTACTTTGGTCCTATGGCTACACCTTC | CASSQDTELLWSYGYTF
- | TRBJ2-5 | - | TRBV5-1 | TGCGCCAGCAGCTTGACGGGGTGGGGAGAGACCCAGTACTTC | CASSLTGWGETQYF